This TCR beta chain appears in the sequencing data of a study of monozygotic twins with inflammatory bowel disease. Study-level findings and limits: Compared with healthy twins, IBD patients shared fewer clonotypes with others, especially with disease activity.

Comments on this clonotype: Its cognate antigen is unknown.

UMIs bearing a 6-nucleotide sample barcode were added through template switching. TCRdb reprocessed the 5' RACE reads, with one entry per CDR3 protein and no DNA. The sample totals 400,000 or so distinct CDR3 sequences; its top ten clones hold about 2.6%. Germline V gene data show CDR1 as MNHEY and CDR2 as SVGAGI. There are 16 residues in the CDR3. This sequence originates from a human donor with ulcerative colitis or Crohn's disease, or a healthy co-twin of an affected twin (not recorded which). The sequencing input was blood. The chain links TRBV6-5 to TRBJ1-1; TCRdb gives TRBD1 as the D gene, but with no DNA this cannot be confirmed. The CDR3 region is CASSYSFVGDRTEAFF.